A selection of T cell receptor beta chains follows, all from one sample in a study of cytomegalovirus exposure and HLA in healthy donors. The assay was immunoSEQ multiplex PCR, and TCRdb's table has in-frame clones only and misses some. The profile shows about 98,000 clones, about 80% of them singletons. Sequenced material: PBMCs. The receptors were sampled from a man in his 60s in good health and CMV-seropositive. CDR3s include the opening cysteine and the closing phenylalanine or tryptophan. The D gene is left open where the match is weak. Where a row states a size, it is once, few, many or the class of an expanded clone; other rows omit it.

>TRBJ2-7|TRBV5-1|-|-
CASSAQGGGSYEQYF
>TRBJ2-7|TRBV28|TRBD1|once
CASSSPGTGGYEQYF
>TRBJ1-4|TRBV5-6|-|few
CASSPISQGGEKLFF
>TRBJ1-6|TRBV6-5|TRBD1|-
CASSSRQGNSPLHF
>TRBJ1-4|TRBV30|-|-
CAWSVPGAGEKLFF
>TRBJ2-2|TRBV5-1|-|once
CASSYKGGPQGGELFF
>TRBJ2-2|TRBV7-6|TRBD2|once
CASSLRLAGESGELFF
>TRBJ1-2|TRBV2|TRBD1|-
CASSDPDRGRVEGYTF
>TRBJ2-5|TRBV7-9|-|-
CASSPSETQYF
>TRBJ2-1|TRBV25-1|TRBD2|-
CASSEPGLADQFF
>TRBJ2-4|TRBV29-1|-|once
CSVVEGNIQYF
>TRBJ2-7|TRBV19|-|once
CASSPEGAYEQYF
>TRBJ2-1|TRBV5-6|TRBD1|-
CASSTDRGSYNEQFF
>TRBJ2-7|TRBV19|TRBD2|-
CASRETSGGGEQYF
>TRBJ2-5|TRBV7-9|TRBD2|-
CASSLIVSGRETQYF
>TRBJ1-2|TRBV6-5|TRBD1|once
CASSYSPGGGLGYTF
>TRBJ2-3|TRBV25-1|-|-
CASSELITDTQYF
>TRBJ2-7|TRBV19|-|-
CATKKAGDYEQYF
>TRBJ2-7|TRBV13|TRBD1|once
CASSLGPITPGQGVTNYEQYF
>TRBJ1-6|TRBV19|TRBD1|-
CASSISRDSNSPLHF
>TRBJ1-6|TRBV28|-|few
CASNLVSQFNSPLHF
>TRBJ2-7|TRBV29-1|-|-
CSVELQFRSGRGDYEQYF
>TRBJ2-3|TRBV18|TRBD2|-
CASSPSGADTQYF
>TRBJ2-5|TRBV11-3|TRBD2|-
CASSFTRGTSVTRETQYF
>TRBJ1-6|TRBV6-5|-|-
CASRQPGLSPLHF
>TRBJ1-2|TRBV6-5|-|-
CASSRREDYGYTF
>TRBJ2-1|TRBV7-9|-|-
CSSSSRGDEQFF
>TRBJ1-2|TRBV5-1|-|-
CASSRDGSSVGYTF
>TRBJ2-7|TRBV27|TRBD2|-
CASSPSGGPYEQYF
>TRBJ1-2|TRBV6-1|TRBD1|few
CASSETGGANYGYTF
>TRBJ2-7|TRBV29-1|TRBD1|-
CSVPGTGGYKQYF
>TRBJ1-5|TRBV11-1|-|-
CASSLNGGTGNQPQHF
>TRBJ2-7|TRBV7-9|TRBD2|-
CASRPGLAGSYEQYF
>TRBJ2-3|TRBV27|-|-
CASRDLRRGSTDTQYF
>TRBJ2-7|TRBV27|-|-
CASSPQGFSYEQYF
>TRBJ1-1|TRBV4-1|-|-
CASSQDEIARRGTEAFF
>TRBJ2-1|TRBV6-6|TRBD2|-
CASSLSAGGVHEQFF
>TRBJ1-6|TRBV4-2|-|-
CASSQVSDSPLHF
>TRBJ2-5|TRBV19|-|-
CASSPTPGTGTQYF
>TRBJ2-7|TRBV21-1|-|-
CASSPTGGEYEQYF
>TRBJ2-1|TRBV18|-|-
CASSPNRSGDEQFF
>TRBJ1-2|TRBV30|-|-
CAWRRLDPTEYGYTF
>TRBJ2-3|TRBV9|-|-
CASSVTGFRGADTQYF
>TRBJ2-3|TRBV7-9|-|-
CASSLGASEGTDTQYF
>TRBJ1-1|TRBV7-9|-|-
CASSLGGMNTEAFF
>TRBJ1-2|TRBV21-1|-|-
CASSSHRGQGYTF